The sample holds many counts of the clone carrying this TCR beta chain. This sample stems from a study of blood T cells in healthy people across ages. The CDR3 is 15 amino acids. The germline V and J ends were trimmed by 1 base and 4 bases, with 10 bases remaining between them. Primers used in a second PCR of roughly 6 to 11 cycles were a sample-barcoded 5' primer and a J-beta primer mix. MiXCR was run by TCRdb on the 5' RACE reads, yielding one entry per CDR3 protein. Among 600,000 to 850,000 distinct CDR3 sequences, about 25% were seen once, and the ten largest hold around 9.2%. The same sample was also studied in work on T cells of mothers and their children. That source adds: All extracted RNA went into cDNA synthesis, approximately 1.4 ug per 15 ul.

Sequencing was carried out using blood. The chain links TRBV12-3 or TRBV12-4 to TRBJ2-2; a possible D gene is TRBD1 (6 bases). The clonotype comes from a boy aged 10-17 years in good health. CDR3 DNA: TGTGCCAGCAGTTTAGACAGGGAATTCACCGGGGAGCTGTTTTTT. Translating it yields CASSLDREFTGELFF.